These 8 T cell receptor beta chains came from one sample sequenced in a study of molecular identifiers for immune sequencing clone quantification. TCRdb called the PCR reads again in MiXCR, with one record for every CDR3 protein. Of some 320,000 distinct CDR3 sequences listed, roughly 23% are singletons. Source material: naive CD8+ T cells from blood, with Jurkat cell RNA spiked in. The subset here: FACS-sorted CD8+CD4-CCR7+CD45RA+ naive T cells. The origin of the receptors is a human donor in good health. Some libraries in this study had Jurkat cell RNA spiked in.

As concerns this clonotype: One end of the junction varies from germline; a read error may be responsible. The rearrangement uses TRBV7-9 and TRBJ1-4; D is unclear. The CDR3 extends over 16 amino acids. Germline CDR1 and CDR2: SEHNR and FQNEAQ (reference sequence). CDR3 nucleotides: TGTGCCAGCAGCCCCCAACGACTCGTGCCGGGTGAAAAACCGTTTTTT. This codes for CASSPQRLVPGEKPFF.

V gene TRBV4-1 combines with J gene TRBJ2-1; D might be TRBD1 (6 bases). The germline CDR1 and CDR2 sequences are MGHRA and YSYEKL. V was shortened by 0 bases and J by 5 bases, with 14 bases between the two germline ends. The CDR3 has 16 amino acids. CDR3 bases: TGCGCCAGCAGCCAAGAAAGATCTGGGACACACAATGAGCAGTTCTTC. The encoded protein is CASSQERSGTHNEQFF.

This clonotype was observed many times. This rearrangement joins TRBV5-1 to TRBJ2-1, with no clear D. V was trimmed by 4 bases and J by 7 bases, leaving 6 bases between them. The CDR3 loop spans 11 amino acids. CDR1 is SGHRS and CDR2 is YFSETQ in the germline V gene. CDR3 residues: CASSAQNEQFF. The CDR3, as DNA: TGCGCCAGCAGCGCCCAGAATGAGCAGTTCTTC.

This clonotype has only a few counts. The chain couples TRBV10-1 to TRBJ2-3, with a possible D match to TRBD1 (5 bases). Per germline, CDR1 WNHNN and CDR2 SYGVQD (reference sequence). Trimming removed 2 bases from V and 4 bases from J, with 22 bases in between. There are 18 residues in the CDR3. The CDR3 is CASSETKPGPGIPDTQYF. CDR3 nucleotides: TGCGCCAGCAGTGAGACCAAACCGGGCCCAGGGATTCCAGATACGCAGTATTTT.

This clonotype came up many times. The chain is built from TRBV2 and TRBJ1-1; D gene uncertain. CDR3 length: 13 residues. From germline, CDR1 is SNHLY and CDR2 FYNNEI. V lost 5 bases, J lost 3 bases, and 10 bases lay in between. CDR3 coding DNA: TGTGCCAGCAGTTTAACGCCCGACACTGAAGCTTTCTTT. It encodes CASSLTPDTEAFF.

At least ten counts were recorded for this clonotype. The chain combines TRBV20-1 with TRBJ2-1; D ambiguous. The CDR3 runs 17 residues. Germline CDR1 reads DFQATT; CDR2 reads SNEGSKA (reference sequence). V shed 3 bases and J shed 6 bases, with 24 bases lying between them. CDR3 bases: TGCAGTGCTAGTCCTATTCCCCTTCAAGGGTTGGTCAATGAGCAGTTCTTC. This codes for CSASPIPLQGLVNEQFF.

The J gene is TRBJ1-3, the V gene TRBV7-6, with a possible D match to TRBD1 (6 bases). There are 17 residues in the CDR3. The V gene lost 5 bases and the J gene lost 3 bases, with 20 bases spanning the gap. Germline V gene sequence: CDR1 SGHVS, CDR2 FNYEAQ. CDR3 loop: CASSPNPQGNRGNTIYF. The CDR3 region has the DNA TGTGCCAGCAGCCCCAACCCACAGGGCAACCGTGGAAACACCATATATTTT.

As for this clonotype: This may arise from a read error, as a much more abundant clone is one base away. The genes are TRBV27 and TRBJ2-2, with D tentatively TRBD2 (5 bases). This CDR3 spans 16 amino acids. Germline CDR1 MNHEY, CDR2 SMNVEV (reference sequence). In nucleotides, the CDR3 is TGTGCCGGCAGGCCCCTCCGGGTCGAGGGCACCGGGGAGCTGTTTTTT. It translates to CAGRPLRVEGTGELFF.